A single T cell receptor (beta chain) is shown here with its context. Its target is unknown. CDR1 and CDR2 (germline): WNHNN, SYGVQD (reference sequence). The CDR3 runs 14 residues. With V trimmed by 4 bases and J by 5 bases, 4 bases remained unmatched. The data were obtained in a study of cytomegalovirus exposure and HLA in healthy donors. Study-wide results and limits: Diagnosis of cytomegalovirus status made by the classifier reportedly showed high specificity and sensitivity. After further analysis at a later stage, 16,951 TCR beta sequences were associated with HLA alleles at 0.05 false discovery rate. Researchers left out some V segments, among them TRBV6-2 and TRBV6-3, as indistinguishable.

It was with 60 Vbeta and 13 Jbeta primers that the PCR ran. Assay used: immunoSEQ multiplex PCR; TCRdb lists only in-frame clones, some missing. Of more than 80,000 clones in the sample, under 80% were seen once. This clonotype was sampled from a human donor in good health. Sample: PBMCs. The chain combines TRBV10-1 with TRBJ2-3; 9 bases agree with TRBD2. The CDR3 region has the DNA TGCGCCAGCAGTGTAGCGGGAGCGGGAGATACGCAGTATTTT. Its protein product is CASSVAGAGDTQYF.